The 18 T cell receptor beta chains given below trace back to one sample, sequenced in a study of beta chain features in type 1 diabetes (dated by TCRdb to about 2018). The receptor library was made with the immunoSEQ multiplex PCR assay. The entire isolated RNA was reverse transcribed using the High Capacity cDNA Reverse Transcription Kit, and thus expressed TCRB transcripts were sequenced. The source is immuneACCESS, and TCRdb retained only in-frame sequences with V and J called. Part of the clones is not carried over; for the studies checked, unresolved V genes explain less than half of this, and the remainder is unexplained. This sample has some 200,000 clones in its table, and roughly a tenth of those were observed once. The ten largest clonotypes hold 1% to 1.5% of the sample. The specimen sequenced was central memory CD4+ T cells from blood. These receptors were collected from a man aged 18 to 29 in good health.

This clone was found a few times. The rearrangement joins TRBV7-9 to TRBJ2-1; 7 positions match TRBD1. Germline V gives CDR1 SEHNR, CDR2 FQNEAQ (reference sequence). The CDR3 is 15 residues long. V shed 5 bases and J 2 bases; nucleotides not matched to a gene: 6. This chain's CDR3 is CASSVQGQTYNEQFF. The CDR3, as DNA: TGTGCCAGCAGCGTACAGGGACAGACCTACAATGAGCAGTTCTTC.

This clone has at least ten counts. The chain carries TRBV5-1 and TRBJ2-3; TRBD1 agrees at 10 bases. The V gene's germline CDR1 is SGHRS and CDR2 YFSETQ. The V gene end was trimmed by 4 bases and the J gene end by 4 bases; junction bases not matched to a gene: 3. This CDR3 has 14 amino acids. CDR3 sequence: CASSGQGDADTQYF. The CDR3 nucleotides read TGCGCCAGCAGCGGACAGGGGGACGCAGATACGCAGTATTTT.

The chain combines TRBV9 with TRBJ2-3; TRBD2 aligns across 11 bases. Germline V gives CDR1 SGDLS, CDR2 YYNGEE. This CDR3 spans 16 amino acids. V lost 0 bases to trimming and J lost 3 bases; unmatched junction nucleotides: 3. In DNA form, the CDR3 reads TGTGCCAGCAGCGTAGATACTAGCGGGAGTACAGATACGCAGTATTTT. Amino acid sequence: CASSVDTSGSTDTQYF.

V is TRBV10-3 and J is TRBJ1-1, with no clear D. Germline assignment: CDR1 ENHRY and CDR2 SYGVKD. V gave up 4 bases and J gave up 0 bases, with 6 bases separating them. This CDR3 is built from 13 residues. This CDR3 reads CAISANMNTEAFF. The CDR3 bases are TGTGCCATCAGTGCTAACATGAACACTGAAGCTTTCTTT.

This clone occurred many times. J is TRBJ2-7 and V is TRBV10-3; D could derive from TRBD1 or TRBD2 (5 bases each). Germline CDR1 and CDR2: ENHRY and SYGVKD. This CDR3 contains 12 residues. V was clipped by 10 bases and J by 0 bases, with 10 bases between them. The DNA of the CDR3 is TGTGCCACGGGACCTAGCTCCTACGAGCAGTACTTC. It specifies CATGPSSYEQYF.

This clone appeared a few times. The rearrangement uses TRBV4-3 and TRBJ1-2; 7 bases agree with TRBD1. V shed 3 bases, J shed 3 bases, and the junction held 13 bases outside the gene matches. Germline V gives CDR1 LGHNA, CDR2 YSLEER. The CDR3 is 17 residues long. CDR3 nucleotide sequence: TGCGCCAGCAGCCAGGCCCGGGACAGCGAATGGCACTATGGCTACACCTTC. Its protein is CASSQARDSEWHYGYTF.

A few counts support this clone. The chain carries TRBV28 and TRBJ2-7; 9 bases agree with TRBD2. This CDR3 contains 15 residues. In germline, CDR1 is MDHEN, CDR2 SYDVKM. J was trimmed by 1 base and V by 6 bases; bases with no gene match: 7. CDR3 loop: CASRRGGESSYEQYF. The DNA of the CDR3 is TGTGCCAGCAGGCGCGGGGGGGAATCTTCCTACGAGCAGTACTTC.

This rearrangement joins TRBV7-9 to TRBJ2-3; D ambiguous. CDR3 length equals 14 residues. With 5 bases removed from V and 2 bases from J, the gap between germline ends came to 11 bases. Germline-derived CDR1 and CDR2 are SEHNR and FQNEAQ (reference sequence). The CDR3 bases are TGTGCCAGCAGCGTGAGGAGTGCCACAGATACGCAGTATTTT. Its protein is CASSVRSATDTQYF.

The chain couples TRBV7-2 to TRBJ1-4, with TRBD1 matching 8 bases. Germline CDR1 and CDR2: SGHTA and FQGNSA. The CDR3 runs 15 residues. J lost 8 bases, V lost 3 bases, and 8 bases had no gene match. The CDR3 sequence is CASSLDRALAEKLFF. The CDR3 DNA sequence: TGTGCCAGCAGCTTGGACAGGGCTCTGGCGGAAAAACTGTTTTTT.

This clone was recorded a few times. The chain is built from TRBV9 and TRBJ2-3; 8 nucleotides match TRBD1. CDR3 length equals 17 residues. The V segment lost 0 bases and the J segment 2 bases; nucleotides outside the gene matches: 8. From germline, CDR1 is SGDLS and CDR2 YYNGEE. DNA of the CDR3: TGTGCCAGCAGCGTAGCTTACTCAGGGGGCGTCACAGATACGCAGTATTTT. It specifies CASSVAYSGGVTDTQYF.

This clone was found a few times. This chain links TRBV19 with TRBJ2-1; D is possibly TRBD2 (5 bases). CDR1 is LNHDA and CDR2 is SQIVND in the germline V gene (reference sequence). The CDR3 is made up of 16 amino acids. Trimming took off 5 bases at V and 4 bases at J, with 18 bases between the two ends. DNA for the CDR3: TGTGCCAGTAGTCCTCGACTGGGTAGCGAGTACAATGAGCAGTTCTTC. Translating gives CASSPRLGSEYNEQFF.

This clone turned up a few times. This CDR3 reads CSVSRGSGKLFF. Written as DNA, the CDR3 is TGCAGCGTTTCCAGGGGGTCCGGAAAACTGTTTTTT. This chain links TRBV29-1 with TRBJ1-4; 7 nucleotides line up with TRBD1. The V segment lost 5 bases and the J segment 10 bases; nucleotides outside the gene matches: 7. Per germline, CDR1 SQVTM and CDR2 ANQGSEA. The CDR3 length is 12 residues.

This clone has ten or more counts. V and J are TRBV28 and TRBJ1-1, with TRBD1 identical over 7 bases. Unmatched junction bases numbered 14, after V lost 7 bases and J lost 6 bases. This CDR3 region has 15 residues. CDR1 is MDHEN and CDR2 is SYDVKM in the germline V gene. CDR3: CASTREGAMRAEAFF. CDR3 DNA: TGTGCCAGCACCCGGGAGGGGGCTATGAGGGCTGAAGCTTTCTTT.

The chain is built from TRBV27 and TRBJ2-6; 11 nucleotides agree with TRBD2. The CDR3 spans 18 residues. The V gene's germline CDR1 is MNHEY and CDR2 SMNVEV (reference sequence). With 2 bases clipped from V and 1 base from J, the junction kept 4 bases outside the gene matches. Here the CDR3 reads CASSLRTSGLSGANVLTF. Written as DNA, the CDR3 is TGTGCCAGCAGTTTAAGGACTAGCGGGTTATCTGGGGCCAACGTCCTGACTTTC.

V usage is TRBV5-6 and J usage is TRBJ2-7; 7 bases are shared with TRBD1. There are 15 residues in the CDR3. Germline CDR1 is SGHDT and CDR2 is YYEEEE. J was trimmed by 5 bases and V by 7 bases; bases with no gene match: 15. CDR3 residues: CASALFDRAGNEQYF. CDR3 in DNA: TGTGCCAGCGCACTTTTCGACAGGGCTGGGAACGAGCAGTACTTC. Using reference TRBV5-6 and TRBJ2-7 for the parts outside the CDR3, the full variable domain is DAGVTQSPTHLIKTRGQQVTLRCSPKSGHDTVSWYQQALGQGPQFIFQYYEEEERQRGNFPDRFSGHQFPNYSSELNVNALLLGDSALYLCASALFDRAGNEQYFGPGTRLTVT.

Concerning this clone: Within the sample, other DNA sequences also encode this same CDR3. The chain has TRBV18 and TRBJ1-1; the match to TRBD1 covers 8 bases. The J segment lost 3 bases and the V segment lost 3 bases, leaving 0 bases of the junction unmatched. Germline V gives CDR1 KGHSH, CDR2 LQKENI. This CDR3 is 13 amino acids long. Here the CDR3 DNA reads TGTGCCAGCTCACCGGACAGGGACACTGAAGCTTTCTTT. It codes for CASSPDRDTEAFF.

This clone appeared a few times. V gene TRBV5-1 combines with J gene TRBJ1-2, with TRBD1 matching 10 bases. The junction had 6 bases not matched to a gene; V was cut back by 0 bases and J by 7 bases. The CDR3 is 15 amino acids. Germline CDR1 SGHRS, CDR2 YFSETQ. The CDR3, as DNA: TGCGCCAGCAGCTTGGATCCGGGGACAGGGGCTGGCTACACCTTC. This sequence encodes CASSLDPGTGAGYTF.

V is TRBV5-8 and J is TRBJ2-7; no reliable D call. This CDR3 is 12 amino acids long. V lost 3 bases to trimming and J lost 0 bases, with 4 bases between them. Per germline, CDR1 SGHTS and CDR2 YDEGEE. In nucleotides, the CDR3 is TGTGCCAGCAGCTCTAGCTCCTACGAGCAGTACTTC. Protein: CASSSSSYEQYF.